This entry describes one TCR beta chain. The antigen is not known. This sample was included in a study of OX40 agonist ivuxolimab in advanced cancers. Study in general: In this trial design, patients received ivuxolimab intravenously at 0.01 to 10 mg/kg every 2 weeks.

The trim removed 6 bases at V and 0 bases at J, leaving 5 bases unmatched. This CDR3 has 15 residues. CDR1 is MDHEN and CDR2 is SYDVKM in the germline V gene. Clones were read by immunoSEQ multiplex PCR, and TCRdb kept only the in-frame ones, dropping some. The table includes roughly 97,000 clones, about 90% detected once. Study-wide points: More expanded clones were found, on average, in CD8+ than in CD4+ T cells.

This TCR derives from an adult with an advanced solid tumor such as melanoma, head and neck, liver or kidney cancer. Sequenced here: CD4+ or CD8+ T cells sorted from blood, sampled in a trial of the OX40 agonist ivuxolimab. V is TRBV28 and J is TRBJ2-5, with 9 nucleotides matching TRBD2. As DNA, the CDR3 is TGTGCCAGCAGGGGCGGGGGGGCGAACCAAGAGACCCAGTACTTC. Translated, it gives CASRGGGANQETQYF.